The 10 T cell receptor beta chains given below trace back to one sample, sequenced in a study of T cell responses to AZD1222 COVID-19 vaccine. Data came from immunoSEQ multiplex PCR; TCRdb stores just in-frame clones and leaves some out. The sample has 180,000 or so clones, 80% to 95% seen once. The sequencing used peripheral blood, collected 28 days after the second dose of the MenACWY control vaccine. These receptors were taken from an adult who received the MenACWY meningococcal vaccine as a control.

The chain links TRBV12-1 to TRBJ2-1; whether TRBD2, the table's D call, matches the DNA was not checked. TRBV12-1 is described as a pseudogene. This CDR3 is built from 12 residues. In DNA, the CDR3 is TGTGCCAGCAGCTTTGTCGGTAAGTGCGAGTTCTTC. As protein: CASSFVGKCEFF.

The chain employs TRBV7-2 and TRBJ2-5; TRBD1 aligns across 10 bases. There are 13 residues in the CDR3. Trimming at V came to 4 bases and at J to 5 bases, leaving 1 base not matched to a gene. CDR1 is SGHTA, CDR2 FQGNSA, per germline. Here the CDR3 DNA reads TGTGCCAGCAGCTCGGGACAGGGGGAGACCCAGTACTTC. Its protein product is CASSSGQGETQYF.

The V gene is TRBV2, the J gene TRBJ1-4, with D possibly being TRBD1 (6 bases). CDR1 and CDR2 (germline): SNHLY, FYNNEI. The CDR3 length is 15 residues. Deletions cut 4 bases from V and 4 bases from J, with 13 bases between. The CDR3 nucleotides read TGTGCCAGCAGTGTTGGGGGGCCGGGTAATGAAAAACTGTTTTTT. Its protein product is CASSVGGPGNEKLFF.

The rearrangement joins TRBV2 to TRBJ1-2; D call uncertain. CDR1 and CDR2 from the germline V gene are SNHLY and FYNNEI. The CDR3 is 13 amino acids. Trimming pared 6 bases from V and 4 bases from J, leaving 12 bases between. This chain's CDR3 is CASSVDWGYGYTF. In DNA, the CDR3 is TGTGCCAGCAGCGTCGATTGGGGCTATGGCTACACCTTC.

The chain joins TRBV9 to TRBJ2-7; D call uncertain. The germline V gene encodes CDR1 SGDLS and CDR2 YYNGEE. The CDR3 is 13 amino acids. V was shortened by 4 bases and J by 1 base, with 9 bases between the two germline ends. CDR3 DNA sequence: TGTGCCAGCAGCCTTGACACTTCCTACGAGCAGTACTTC. It encodes CASSLDTSYEQYF.

This sequence joins TRBV4-2 and TRBJ2-2; D is uncertain. This CDR3 region has 13 residues. The V gene's germline CDR1 is LGHNA and CDR2 YNFKEQ. Trimming took off 1 base at V and 7 bases at J, with 7 bases between the two ends. This CDR3 reads CASSQAFHGELFF. The CDR3, as DNA: TGTGCCAGCAGCCAAGCCTTCCACGGGGAGCTGTTTTTT.

V is TRBV7-9 and J is TRBJ2-1, with D uncertain. Trimming cost V 0 bases and J 3 bases, with 9 bases left between them. Germline assignment: CDR1 SEHNR and CDR2 FQNEAQ (reference sequence). The CDR3 covers 15 residues. The CDR3 loop reads CASSLAGYFYNEQFF. CDR3 sequence (DNA): TGTGCCAGCAGCTTAGCAGGGTACTTCTACAATGAGCAGTTCTTC.

This rearrangement joins TRBV4-1 to TRBJ2-1, with 11 bases that match TRBD1. The CDR3 covers 14 residues. Germline CDR1 MGHRA, CDR2 YSYEKL. Trimming took 8 bases from V and 10 from J; bases not matched to a gene: 10. CDR3 nucleotide sequence: TGCGCCAGCCGGCCGGGACAGGGGGGAAAAGAGCAGTTCTTC. It specifies CASRPGQGGKEQFF.

The rearrangement links TRBV7-2 to TRBJ1-6, with D possibly matching TRBD1 (5 bases). This CDR3 has 14 amino acids. V lost 5 bases to trimming and J lost 6 bases, with 11 bases between them. Germline CDR1 is SGHTA and CDR2 is FQGNSA. The CDR3 DNA reads TGTGCCAGCAGCACCCGGGACGGTAATTCACCCCTCCACTTT. Its translation is CASSTRDGNSPLHF.

In regard to this clone: Other DNA sequences in this specimen translate into the identical CDR3. The chain couples TRBV30 to TRBJ1-2; D uncertain. The CDR3 has 12 residues. V dropped 0 bases and J dropped 3 bases, with 5 bases sitting between them. Germline assignment: CDR1 GTSNPN and CDR2 SVGIG (reference sequence). CDR3 coding DNA: TGTGCCTGGAGTGTACTCTACTATGGCTACACCTTC. It is translated as CAWSVLYYGYTF.